What follows are 2 T cell receptor beta chains derived from one specimen sequenced in a study of esophageal squamous cell carcinoma under preoperative chemotherapy. TCRdb reprocessed the PCR reads with MiXCR, giving one entry per CDR3 protein. The sample lists 15,000 to 20,000 distinct CDR3 sequences; just over 45% were seen once. The time point was: after preoperative PTX-NDP chemotherapy. This specimen was collected from a patient given preoperative chemotherapy. The origin of the receptors is a human donor with esophageal squamous cell carcinoma. The donor label of this sample is uncertain.

This clonotype has at least ten counts. The V call is TRBV6-1, the J call TRBJ2-1; D tentatively reads TRBD1 or TRBD2 (6 bases each). Trimming removed 4 bases at V and 3 bases at J, with 10 bases between. The CDR3 is 14 residues long. Germline loops: CDR1 MNHNS, CDR2 SASEGT. Written as DNA, the CDR3 is TGTGCCAGCAGTGGGGGGGCGTTCTACAATGAGCAGTTCTTC. This sequence encodes CASSGGAFYNEQFF.

This clonotype occurred many times. V is TRBV7-8 and J is TRBJ2-1; TRBD1 agrees at 11 bases. This CDR3 is built from 16 residues. Germline trimming cut 5 bases from V and 10 bases from J; bases unmatched to any gene: 13. CDR1 is SGHVS, CDR2 FQNEAQ, per germline. CDR3: CASSRNRDRGSYEQFF. The DNA for the CDR3 is TGTGCCAGCAGCCGGAACCGGGACAGGGGGTCCTACGAGCAGTTCTTC.